This T cell receptor (beta chain) was identified in a study of T cells in Graves' hyperthyroidism and ophthalmopathy. Using RNA transcripts as the source, TCR beta CDR3 regions were amplified. Researchers ran a first-round RT-PCR on the TCR CDR3 using the HTBI primer set. MiXCR, applied by TCRdb to the multiplex PCR reads, yields one record per CDR3 protein. The sample holds about 510,000 distinct CDR3 sequences, 46% seen once. This clonotype was counted only a few times. V trimming: 8 bases; J trimming: 4 bases; junction bases outside the gene matches: 6. Looked up from germline, CDR1 is MNHEY and CDR2 is SVGEGT. This CDR3 spans 15 amino acids.

This receptor was taken from an adult woman with Graves' disease, either hyperthyroidism or ophthalmopathy (not recorded which). The sample was peripheral blood or thyroid tissue (not recorded which). The chain links TRBV6-2 or TRBV6-3 to TRBJ1-5, with 12 bases that match TRBD1. The CDR3 DNA is TGTGCCAGCCATGGGACAGGGGGCCGGAATCAGCCCCAGCATTTT. The encoded protein is CASHGTGGRNQPQHF.